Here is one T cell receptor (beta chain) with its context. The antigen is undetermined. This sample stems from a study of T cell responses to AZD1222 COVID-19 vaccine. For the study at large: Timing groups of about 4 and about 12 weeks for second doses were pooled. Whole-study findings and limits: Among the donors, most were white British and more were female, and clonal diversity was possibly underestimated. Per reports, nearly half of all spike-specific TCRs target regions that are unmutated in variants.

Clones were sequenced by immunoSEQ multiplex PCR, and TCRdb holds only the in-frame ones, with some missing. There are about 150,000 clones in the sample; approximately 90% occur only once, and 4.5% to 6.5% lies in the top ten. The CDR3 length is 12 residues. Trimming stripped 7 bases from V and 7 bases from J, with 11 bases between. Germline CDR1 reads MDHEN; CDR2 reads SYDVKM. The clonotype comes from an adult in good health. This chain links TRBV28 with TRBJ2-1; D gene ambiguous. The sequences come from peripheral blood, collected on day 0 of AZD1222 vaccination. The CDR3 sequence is CASISYWNEQFF. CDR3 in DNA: TGTGCCAGCATCTCTTATTGGAATGAGCAGTTCTTC.